Listed here are 24 T cell receptor beta chains from one sample, sequenced in a study of cytomegalovirus exposure and HLA in healthy donors (dated by TCRdb to the late 2010s). Preparation of the library involved the immunoSEQ multiplex PCR assay. The table was pulled from immuneACCESS by TCRdb, which kept in-frame rearrangements only. Such tables lose some clones; where checked, under half of the loss comes from unresolved V genes, and the rest has no known cause. Across this sample there are more than 80,000 clones, with approximately 96% seen only once. The ten largest clones represent about 1.3% of the sample. Sequenced input: PBMCs. These receptors all stem from a woman aged 18-30 years in good health and CMV-seronegative.

The gene calls are TRBV5-1 and TRBJ1-1; a possible D gene is TRBD1 (5 bases). CDR3 length: 14 residues. V was pared by 0 bases and J by 4 bases, with 10 bases between. CDR1 is SGHRS and CDR2 is YFSETQ in the germline V gene. The chain's CDR3 is CASSLAPGGTEAFF. CDR3 DNA: TGCGCCAGCAGCTTGGCCCCGGGGGGCACTGAAGCTTTCTTT.

The chain is built from TRBV7-8 and TRBJ1-1; 9 bases map to TRBD1. The CDR3 covers 19 residues. CDR1 SGHVS and CDR2 FQNEAQ come from the germline V gene. Trimming cost V 2 bases and J 1 base; bases outside gene matches: 14. The CDR3 coding sequence is TGTGCCAGCAGCTTACCAGGACTCAGGACAGGGGCGTCGAACACTGAAGCTTTCTTT. Protein: CASSLPGLRTGASNTEAFF. The whole variable domain, remainder taken from reference TRBV7-8 and TRBJ1-1, is GAGVSQSPRYKVAKRGQDVALRCDPISGHVSLFWYQQALGQGPEFLTYFQNEAQLDKSGLPSDRFFAERPEGSVSTLKIQRTQQEDSAVYLCASSLPGLRTGASNTEAFFGQGTRLTVV.

V usage is TRBV27 and J usage is TRBJ2-5; D might be TRBD1 (6 bases). The germline V gene encodes CDR1 MNHEY and CDR2 SMNVEV (reference sequence). The length of the CDR3 is 15 residues. The V and J ends lost 2 bases and 1 base respectively, with 11 bases between them. As DNA, the CDR3 is TGTGCCAGCAGTTTAGAGGGACACCTCCAAGAGACCCAGTACTTC. This codes for CASSLEGHLQETQYF.

The chain uses TRBV28 and TRBJ2-4; D gene ambiguous. Germline lookup yields CDR1 MDHEN and CDR2 SYDVKM. The CDR3 is made up of 16 amino acids. The ends were cut back, 3 bases at V and 5 bases at J, with 17 bases in the middle. CDR3 DNA: TGTGCCAGCAGTTTTTCCGCTTTCGATCGGGAAAACATTCAGTACTTC. Protein product: CASSFSAFDRENIQYF.

This chain joins TRBV27 and TRBJ2-1; 11 bases match TRBD2. After removal of 4 bases from V and 7 bases from J, the junction contained 9 bases not matched to a gene. The CDR3 extends over 16 amino acids. Germline lookup yields CDR1 MNHEY and CDR2 SMNVEV (reference sequence). Written as DNA, the CDR3 is TGTGCCAGCAGTTGGAGATTAGCGGGAGGGCCTAATGAGCAGTTCTTC. This gives the protein CASSWRLAGGPNEQFF.

The rearrangement uses TRBV28 and TRBJ2-7, with D maybe TRBD2 (5 bases). Germline CDR1 reads MDHEN; CDR2 reads SYDVKM. The length of the CDR3 is 14 residues. The ends were cut back, 1 base at V and 1 base at J, with 8 bases in the middle. CDR3 coding DNA: TGTGCCAGCAGTTTATCTAGCTTTTCCTACGAGCAGTACTTC. Amino acids: CASSLSSFSYEQYF.

The J gene is TRBJ1-4, the V gene TRBV27; D unresolved. This CDR3 contains 14 residues. Per germline, CDR1 MNHEY and CDR2 SMNVEV (reference sequence). V shed 5 bases and J shed 7 bases, with 14 bases lying between them. CDR3 DNA sequence: TGTGCCAGCAGTAGCAGCGGGCTTGGTGAAAAACTGTTTTTT. This sequence encodes CASSSSGLGEKLFF.

This chain joins TRBV18 and TRBJ2-2; D uncertain. The CDR3 covers 14 residues. Germline values: CDR1 KGHSH, CDR2 LQKENI. Trimming stripped 3 bases from V and 0 bases from J, with 5 bases between. The CDR3 nucleotides are TGTGCCAGCTCACCCACTACGAACACCGGGGAGCTGTTTTTT. Translated, it gives CASSPTTNTGELFF.

The chain has TRBV5-1 and TRBJ2-7; 7 bases agree with TRBD1. This CDR3 comprises 14 residues. The germline CDR1 and CDR2 sequences are SGHRS and YFSETQ. V shed 5 bases, J shed 0 bases, and the junction held 5 bases outside the gene matches. The DNA of the CDR3 is TGCGCCAGCAGTTACGACAGGGTCTCCTACGAGCAGTACTTC. This gives the protein CASSYDRVSYEQYF.

The rearrangement uses TRBV7-9 and TRBJ2-3, with 10 bases that match TRBD2. V was clipped by 1 base and J by 4 bases; unmatched bases: 5. The germline V gene has CDR1 SEHNR and CDR2 FQNEAQ (reference sequence). This CDR3 spans 16 amino acids. The CDR3 sequence is CASSLGLAGDPDTQYF. CDR3 coding DNA: TGTGCCAGCAGCTTAGGGCTAGCGGGGGATCCAGATACGCAGTATTTT.

This chain links TRBV7-9 with TRBJ2-2, with D perhaps TRBD2 (6 bases). CDR3 length: 17 amino acids. Germline loops: CDR1 SEHNR, CDR2 FQNEAQ (reference sequence). The V end lost 5 bases, the J end lost 6 bases, and 22 bases lay between the germline ends. The CDR3 reads CASSPALPREDPGELFF. For the CDR3, the DNA is TGTGCCAGCAGCCCCGCACTCCCGCGGGAAGATCCCGGGGAGCTGTTTTTT.

The chain combines TRBV11-2 with TRBJ2-1; 7 nucleotides line up with TRBD1. The CDR3 has 13 amino acids. Germline CDR1 SGHAT, CDR2 FQNNGV. Losses at the gene ends were 0 bases for V and 10 bases for J; bases not matched to a gene: 3. CDR3 region: CASSLDRDREQFF. In nucleotides, the CDR3 is TGTGCCAGCAGCTTAGACCGGGACAGAGAGCAGTTCTTC.

The CDR3 is CASGKGTLLYNEQFF. DNA of the CDR3: TGTGCTAGTGGTAAGGGGACTTTACTCTACAATGAGCAGTTCTTC. The chain recombines TRBV12-5 with TRBJ2-1, with D possibly being TRBD2 (6 bases). The CDR3 contains 15 residues. The V end lost 5 bases, the J end lost 3 bases, and 14 bases lay between the germline ends. Per the germline V gene, CDR1 is LGHNT and CDR2 is FRNRAP.

The chain combines TRBV9 with TRBJ2-5; D gene ambiguous. The ends were cut back, 0 bases at V and 0 bases at J, with 6 bases in the middle. CDR3 length: 14 amino acids. Germline V gene data show CDR1 as SGDLS and CDR2 as YYNGEE. The CDR3 protein is CASSVATNQETQYF. CDR3 coding DNA: TGTGCCAGCAGCGTAGCGACAAACCAAGAGACCCAGTACTTC. The entire variable domain, with the rest obtained from reference TRBV9 and TRBJ2-5, is as follows: DSGVTQTPKHLITATGQRVTLRCSPRSGDLSVYWYQQSLDQGLQFLIQYYNGEERAKGNILERFSAQQFPDLHSELNLSSLELGDSALYFCASSVATNQETQYFGPGTRLLVL.

The chain employs TRBV19 and TRBJ2-1; TRBD2 agrees at 8 bases. CDR3 length: 15 amino acids. V gave up 7 bases and J gave up 6 bases; unmatched junction bases: 11. Looked up from germline, CDR1 is LNHDA and CDR2 is SQIVND (reference sequence). The DNA of the CDR3 is TGTGCCAGTACGTCTCTAGCGGGCCCTCTCAATGAGCAGTTCTTC. Translated, it gives CASTSLAGPLNEQFF. Complete variable domain (other parts from reference TRBV19 and TRBJ2-1): DGGITQSPKYLFRKEGQNVTLSCEQNLNHDAMYWYRQDPGQGLRLIYYSQIVNDFQKGDIAEGYSVSREKKESFPLTVTSAQKNPTAFYLCASTSLAGPLNEQFFGPGTRLTVL.

The rearrangement links TRBV4-1 to TRBJ1-4, with TRBD1 as a possible D gene (5 bases). This CDR3 is built from 15 residues. V was shortened by 2 bases and J by 1 base, with 8 bases between the two germline ends. Germline CDR1 reads MGHRA; CDR2 reads YSYEKL. CDR3 in amino acids: CASSQRGVTNEKLFF. CDR3 DNA sequence: TGCGCCAGCAGCCAAAGGGGTGTAACTAATGAAAAACTGTTTTTT.

Notes on this clone: The junction shows a germline mismatch at one end, possibly a read error. The chain couples TRBV7-9 to TRBJ1-1, with 9 positions matching TRBD1. This CDR3 is built from 16 residues. The germline gives CDR1 SEHNR, CDR2 FQNEAQ (reference sequence). The CDR3 spells CASSLTLGTGNPEAFF. The DNA for the CDR3 is TGTGCCAGCAGCTTAACCCTAGGGACAGGGAACCCTGAAGCTTTCTTT.

V and J are TRBV2 and TRBJ2-5; TRBD1 is a possible D gene (5 bases). Trimming shortened V by 6 bases and J by 2 bases, and 10 bases separated the two germline ends. The CDR3 contains 13 residues. CDR1 and CDR2 (germline): SNHLY, FYNNEI. The CDR3 DNA sequence: TGTGCCAGCAGGACAGACAGACAAGAGACCCAGTACTTC. The encoded protein is CASRTDRQETQYF.

The chain links TRBV5-1 to TRBJ1-2; maybe TRBD1 (6 bases). The CDR3 extends over 15 amino acids. The germline V and J ends were trimmed by 4 bases and 3 bases, with 16 bases remaining between them. From germline, CDR1 is SGHRS and CDR2 YFSETQ. The CDR3 DNA reads as TGCGCCAGCAGCGGGTCCGGGGCAGGGGACTATGGCTACACCTTC. Protein: CASSGSGAGDYGYTF.

In its sample, this clone was seen once. The J gene is TRBJ1-2, the V gene TRBV29-1; TRBD1 is a possible D gene (6 bases). This CDR3 has 16 amino acids. The ends were cut back, 3 bases at V and 4 bases at J, with 21 bases in the middle. The germline CDR1 and CDR2 sequences are SQVTM and ANQGSEA. CDR3 bases: TGCAGCGTTGACCCCGGGCCCTATACAGGGATCTATGGCTACACCTTC. Translated: CSVDPGPYTGIYGYTF.

The chain recombines TRBV5-1 with TRBJ2-5; 13 bases agree with TRBD2. V shed 1 base, J shed 4 bases, and the junction held 1 base outside the gene matches. The germline V gene encodes CDR1 SGHRS and CDR2 YFSETQ. The CDR3 covers 15 residues. The chain's CDR3 is CASSLTSGGGETQYF. The CDR3 DNA is TGCGCCAGCAGCTTGACTAGCGGGGGGGGAGAGACCCAGTACTTC.

The chain uses TRBV5-8 and TRBJ2-6; D is possibly TRBD1 (5 bases). With 1 base removed from V and 0 bases from J, the gap between germline ends came to 11 bases. Looked up from germline, CDR1 is SGHTS and CDR2 is YDEGEE. This CDR3 is built from 17 residues. CDR3 DNA sequence: TGTGCCAGCAGCTTGAGACAGCACTTCTCTGGGGCCAACGTCCTGACTTTC. Protein sequence: CASSLRQHFSGANVLTF. Together with reference TRBV5-8 and TRBJ2-6, the CDR3 gives the full variable domain: EAGVTQSPTHLIKTRGQQATLRCSPISGHTSVYWYQQALGLGLQFLLWYDEGEERNRGNFPPRFSGRQFPNYSSELNVNALELEDSALYLCASSLRQHFSGANVLTFGAGSRLTVL.

The V call is TRBV29-1, the J call TRBJ2-1; 12 bases match TRBD2. Germline V gene sequence: CDR1 SQVTM, CDR2 ANQGSEA. The CDR3 has 14 residues. Germline trimming cut 7 bases from V and 7 bases from J; bases unmatched to any gene: 8. The CDR3 is CSAVTSGRLNEQFF. The CDR3 nucleotides are TGCAGCGCCGTTACTAGCGGGAGGCTGAATGAGCAGTTCTTC.

CDR3 in DNA: TGTGCCAGCAGTCCTAACGACAGGGCTCCTCATGGCTACACCTTC. Residues: CASSPNDRAPHGYTF. V is TRBV28 and J is TRBJ1-2; 7 bases map to TRBD1. Trimming removed 5 bases from V and 6 bases from J; junction bases left unmatched: 12. From germline, CDR1 is MDHEN and CDR2 SYDVKM. There are 15 residues in the CDR3.